Listed below are T cell receptor beta chains from one sample, sequenced in a study of CDR3 diversity in severe acne. One entry per CDR3 protein results from TCRdb running MiXCR on the PCR reads. The sample has approximately 79,000 distinct CDR3 sequences, 45% to 50% seen once. Source material: blood. Receptors originate from a male donor in good health, serving as a control. CDR3s include the opening cysteine and the closing phenylalanine or tryptophan. Each record gives: CDR3 protein, CDR3 DNA, D gene, V gene, J gene, clone size. D genes are given only for firm matches. A clone size is listed for some rows: how often the clone was seen (once, few, many), or a class if it is expanded.

CDR3: CSARDLGQRESYEHF
DNA: TGCAGTGCTAGAGATTTGGGTCAGCGGGAATCCTACGAGCATTTT
D: -
V: TRBV20-1
J: TRBJ1-5
size: few

CDR3: CASSGPEVQDRVQFNYGYTF
DNA: TGTGCCAGCAGCGGGCCAGAGGTGCAAGACAGGGTCCAATTTAACTATGGCTACACCTTC
D: TRBD1
V: TRBV9
J: TRBJ1-2
size: -

CDR3: CASSQTGFVNQPQHF
DNA: TGTGCCAGCAGCCAAACAGGGTTTGTCAATCAGCCCCAGCATTTT
D: -
V: TRBV4-2
J: TRBJ1-5
size: many

CDR3: CASSYSQTNEKLFF
DNA: TGTGCCAGCAGTTACTCCCAGACTAATGAAAAACTGTTTTTT
D: -
V: TRBV10-3
J: TRBJ1-4
size: -

CDR3: CASSLAGGRNYGYTF
DNA: TGTGCCAGCAGCTTAGCGGGGGGCAGAAACTATGGCTACACCTTC
D: -
V: TRBV7-8
J: TRBJ1-2
size: -

CDR3: CSARGRHNEQFF
DNA: TGCAGTGCTAGGGGGCGCCACAATGAGCAGTTCTTC
D: -
V: TRBV20-1
J: TRBJ2-1
size: -

CDR3: CATSDSNRGETEAFF
DNA: TGTGCCACCAGTGATTCGAACAGGGGTGAGACTGAAGCTTTCTTT
D: TRBD1
V: TRBV24-1
J: TRBJ1-1
size: few

CDR3: CASGVSGATDTQYF
DNA: TGTGCTAGTGGTGTTAGCGGGGCCACAGATACGCAGTATTTT
D: TRBD2
V: TRBV12-5
J: TRBJ2-3
size: -

CDR3: CAWSGLTRNTEAFF
DNA: TGTGCCTGGAGTGGCTTAACAAGAAACACTGAAGCTTTCTTT
D: -
V: TRBV30
J: TRBJ1-1
size: -

CDR3: CASSESGSANYGYTF
DNA: TGTGCCAGCAGTGAATCTGGAAGTGCTAACTATGGCTACACCTTC
D: -
V: TRBV9
J: TRBJ1-2
size: few

CDR3: CASSHVFGIEAFF
DNA: TGTGCCAGTAGTCATGTGTTTGGCATTGAAGCTTTCTTT
D: -
V: TRBV19
J: TRBJ1-1
size: few

CDR3: CASSWGRDRGYEQYF
DNA: TGTGCCAGCAGCTGGGGCCGGGACAGGGGATACGAGCAGTACTTC
D: TRBD1
V: TRBV7-9
J: TRBJ2-7
size: few

CDR3: CSAGLAEVSYEQYF
DNA: TGCAGTGCAGGACTAGCGGAAGTCTCCTACGAGCAGTACTTC
D: TRBD2
V: TRBV20-1
J: TRBJ2-7
size: -

CDR3: CASSPGGQGADGYTF
DNA: TGTGCCAGCTCCCCTGGGGGACAGGGGGCTGATGGCTACACCTTC
D: TRBD1
V: TRBV7-9
J: TRBJ1-2
size: -

CDR3: CSARVPGGQETQYF
DNA: TGCAGTGCTAGAGTGCCGGGGGGCCAAGAGACCCAGTACTTC
D: TRBD2
V: TRBV20-1
J: TRBJ2-5
size: few

CDR3: CASSHSPTGAGGCTF
DNA: TGTGCCAGCAGCCACTCCCCTACAGGGGCGGGAGGCTGCACCTTC
D: TRBD1
V: TRBV12-3/TRBV12-4
J: TRBJ1-2
size: -

CDR3: CASSPPGRGTDTQYF
DNA: TGTGCCAGCAGCCCCCCAGGAAGGGGCACAGATACGCAGTATTTT
D: -
V: TRBV12-3/TRBV12-4
J: TRBJ2-3
size: many

CDR3: CASSPKPGLAGAYEQYF
DNA: TGTGCCAGCAGCCCGAAGCCTGGACTAGCGGGAGCCTACGAGCAGTACTTC
D: TRBD2
V: TRBV4-2
J: TRBJ2-7
size: once

CDR3: CASSVGGGPSEQYF
DNA: TGTGCCAGCAGCGTAGGGGGAGGGCCCAGCGAGCAGTACTTC
D: TRBD2
V: TRBV9
J: TRBJ2-7
size: once

CDR3: CASSIGTHSGNTIYF
DNA: TGCGCCAGCAGCATCGGGACACACTCTGGAAACACCATATATTTT
D: -
V: TRBV4-3
J: TRBJ1-3
size: -

CDR3: CSAVKGLAVQETQYF
DNA: TGCAGTGCCGTAAAAGGGCTAGCGGTACAAGAGACCCAGTACTTC
D: TRBD2
V: TRBV20-1
J: TRBJ2-5
size: -

CDR3: CASNRDPTYEQYF
DNA: TGCGCCAGCAACAGGGATCCCACCTACGAGCAGTACTTC
D: -
V: TRBV10-1
J: TRBJ2-7
size: few

CDR3: CASRETGVNEQFF
DNA: TGTGCCAGCAGGGAGACAGGGGTCAATGAGCAGTTCTTC
D: TRBD1
V: TRBV6-6
J: TRBJ2-1
size: -

CDR3: CASSGGGLAGNTGELFF
DNA: TGCGCCAGCAGTGGAGGGGGACTAGCGGGGAACACCGGGGAGCTGTTTTTT
D: TRBD2
V: TRBV10-1
J: TRBJ2-2
size: -

CDR3: CASSVVGQIMNTEAFF
DNA: TGTGCCAGTAGTGTTGTTGGACAGATCATGAACACTGAAGCTTTCTTT
D: -
V: TRBV19
J: TRBJ1-1
size: once

CDR3: CASSPQGAGELFF
DNA: TGTGCTAGCAGCCCGCAGGGTGCCGGGGAGCTGTTTTTT
D: -
V: TRBV7-7
J: TRBJ2-2
size: many

CDR3: CSARDRATGTYEQYF
DNA: TGCAGTGCTAGAGATCGAGCGACAGGTACATACGAGCAGTACTTC
D: -
V: TRBV20-1
J: TRBJ2-7
size: -

CDR3: CSVARQGGSYEQYF
DNA: TGCAGCGTAGCTCGACAGGGCGGATCCTACGAGCAGTACTTC
D: TRBD1
V: TRBV29-1
J: TRBJ2-7
size: -

CDR3: CASSYVPSGANVLTF
DNA: TGTGCCAGCAGTTACGTCCCCTCTGGGGCCAACGTCCTGACTTTC
D: -
V: TRBV6-5
J: TRBJ2-6
size: -

CDR3: CASSLTGTEDNEQFF
DNA: TGTGCCAGCAGCTTAACCGGGACAGAGGACAATGAGCAGTTCTTC
D: TRBD1
V: TRBV7-9
J: TRBJ2-1
size: medium-sized

CDR3: CASSLVGQGLETQYF
DNA: TGTGCCAGCAGCTTAGTGGGGCAGGGCCTAGAGACCCAGTACTTC
D: -
V: TRBV7-2
J: TRBJ2-5
size: -

CDR3: CSAVGAQPQHF
DNA: TGCAGTGCTGTAGGGGCGCAGCCCCAGCATTTT
D: -
V: TRBV20-1
J: TRBJ1-5
size: many

CDR3: CASSQIYSNQPQHF
DNA: TGTGCCAGCAGCCAGATATATAGCAATCAGCCCCAGCATTTT
D: -
V: TRBV25-1
J: TRBJ1-5
size: once

CDR3: CSARGRSSYEQYF
DNA: TGCAGTGCTAGAGGGAGGAGCTCCTACGAGCAGTACTTC
D: -
V: TRBV20-1
J: TRBJ2-7
size: medium-sized